The 9 T cell receptor beta chains presented below share a single source sample, sequenced in a study of shared clonotypes between healthy human individuals. Sequenced by immunoSEQ multiplex PCR; TCRdb stores in-frame clones only, minus some. The sample lists approximately 2,000,000 clones, approximately 90% occurring once. Sequenced sample: naive CD4+ T cells from PBMCs. Subset meaning: CD45RA+ positively selected. The receptor set was obtained from a man in his late teens or twenties in good health. Some clones in this sample may be carry-over from other donors' samples.

This chain uses TRBV11-2 with TRBJ2-7, with 14 bases identical to TRBD2. Germline values: CDR1 SGHAT, CDR2 FQNNGV. The CDR3 is 13 residues long. Losses at the gene ends were 4 bases for V and 13 bases for J; bases not matched to a gene: 6. The CDR3 nucleotides are TGTGCCAGCAGCTGGGGACTAGCGGGAGCTGAATACTTC. It translates to CASSWGLAGAEYF.

V and J are TRBV15 and TRBJ2-7; 7 bases map to TRBD1. This CDR3 is built from 14 residues. V lost 1 base, J lost 6 bases, and 6 bases stayed unmatched. Looked up from germline, CDR1 is LNHNV and CDR2 is YYDKDF (reference sequence). The CDR3 loop reads CATSRARGSLEQYF. Written as DNA, the CDR3 is TGTGCCACCAGCAGAGCCAGGGGGTCCCTCGAGCAGTACTTC.

The chain employs TRBV18 and TRBJ2-3; D ambiguous. The CDR3 is made up of 12 amino acids. Germline V gene lookup returns CDR1 KGHSH and CDR2 LQKENI. Trimming took 2 bases from V and 7 from J, leaving 7 bases between them. CDR3 coding DNA: TGTGCCAGCTCACCAAGCGAGAATACGCAGTATTTT. Translating it yields CASSPSENTQYF.

The gene calls are TRBV2 and TRBJ2-2, with D uncertain. Germline CDR1 is SNHLY and CDR2 is FYNNEI. The CDR3 has 14 amino acids. V was cut by 1 base and J by 4 bases, with 7 bases left in between. CDR3 region: CASSEVLATGELFF. Written as DNA, the CDR3 is TGTGCCAGCAGTGAAGTTTTGGCCACCGGGGAGCTGTTTTTT.

The V gene is TRBV5-4, the J gene TRBJ2-3; 9 bases match TRBD2. The junction had 13 bases not matched to a gene; V was cut back by 1 base and J by 4 bases. Per the germline V gene, CDR1 is SGHNT and CDR2 is YYREEE (reference sequence). The CDR3 runs to 18 residues. The CDR3 loop is CASSLFSGRGGGSDTQYF. In DNA form, the CDR3 reads TGTGCCAGCAGCTTGTTTAGCGGGAGAGGGGGTGGGTCAGATACGCAGTATTTT. Full variable domain (remainder filled in from reference TRBV5-4 and TRBJ2-3): ETGVTQSPTHLIKTRGQQVTLRCSSQSGHNTVSWYQQALGQGPQFIFQYYREEENGRGNFPPRFSGLQFPNYSSELNVNALELDDSALYLCASSLFSGRGGGSDTQYFGPGTRLTVL.

The chain carries TRBV11-2 and TRBJ1-3; TRBD1 aligns across 7 bases. J gave up 2 bases and V 5 bases, and 3 bases lay outside the gene matches. CDR1 is SGHAT and CDR2 is FQNNGV in the germline V gene. The CDR3 totals 14 residues. CDR3 protein: CASSDDRAGNTIYF. In DNA form, the CDR3 reads TGTGCCAGCAGCGATGACAGGGCTGGAAACACCATATATTTT.

This clone was counted a single time. The chain links TRBV5-6 to TRBJ2-7, with 7 nucleotides matching TRBD1. V shed 1 base, J shed 3 bases, and the junction held 4 bases outside the gene matches. The CDR3 sequence is 14 residues long. Germline V gene data show CDR1 as SGHDT and CDR2 as YYEEEE. The CDR3 region has the DNA TGTGCCAGCAGCTTGACAGGGGAAGACTACGAGCAGTACTTC. Amino acids: CASSLTGEDYEQYF.

The rearrangement uses TRBV28 and TRBJ1-4; D might be TRBD1 (5 bases). This CDR3 is 14 amino acids long. Looked up from germline, CDR1 is MDHEN and CDR2 is SYDVKM. V lost 8 bases to trimming and J lost 5 bases, with 15 bases between them. CDR3: CASLAPTENEKLFF. CDR3 sequence (DNA): TGTGCCAGCCTCGCTCCGACAGAAAATGAAAAACTGTTTTTT.

The V gene is TRBV5-1, the J gene TRBJ2-5; D is ambiguous. V was clipped by 1 base and J by 0 bases, with 7 bases between them. This CDR3 comprises 14 residues. Germline V gives CDR1 SGHRS, CDR2 YFSETQ. CDR3 amino acids: CASSLIVDQETQYF. The CDR3 DNA sequence: TGCGCCAGCAGCTTGATAGTAGACCAAGAGACCCAGTACTTC.